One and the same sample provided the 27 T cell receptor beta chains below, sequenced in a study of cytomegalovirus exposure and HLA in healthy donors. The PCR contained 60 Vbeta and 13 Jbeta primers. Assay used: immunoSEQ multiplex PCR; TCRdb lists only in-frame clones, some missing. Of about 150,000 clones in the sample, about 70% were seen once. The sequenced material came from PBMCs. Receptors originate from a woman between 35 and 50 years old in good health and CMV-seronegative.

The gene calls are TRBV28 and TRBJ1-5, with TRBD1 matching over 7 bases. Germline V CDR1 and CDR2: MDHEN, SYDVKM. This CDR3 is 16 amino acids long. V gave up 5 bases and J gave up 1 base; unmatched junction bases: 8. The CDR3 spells CASSPLTGISNQPQHF. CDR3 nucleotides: TGTGCCAGCAGTCCTCTGACAGGGATCAGCAATCAGCCCCAGCATTTT.

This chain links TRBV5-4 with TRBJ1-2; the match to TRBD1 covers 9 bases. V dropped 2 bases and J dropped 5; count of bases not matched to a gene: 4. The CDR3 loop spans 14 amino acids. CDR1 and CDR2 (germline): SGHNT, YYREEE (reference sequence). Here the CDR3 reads CASSFPGQGYGYTF. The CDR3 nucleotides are TGTGCCAGCAGCTTTCCGGGACAGGGTTATGGCTACACCTTC.

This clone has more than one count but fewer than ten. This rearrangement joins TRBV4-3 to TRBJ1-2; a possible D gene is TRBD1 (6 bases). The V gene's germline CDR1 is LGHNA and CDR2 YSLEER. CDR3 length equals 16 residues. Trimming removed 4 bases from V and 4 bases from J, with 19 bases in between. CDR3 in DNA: TGCGCCAGCAGCCCCAGCCTCTACAGGGTTGGCTATGGCTACACCTTC. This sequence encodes CASSPSLYRVGYGYTF.

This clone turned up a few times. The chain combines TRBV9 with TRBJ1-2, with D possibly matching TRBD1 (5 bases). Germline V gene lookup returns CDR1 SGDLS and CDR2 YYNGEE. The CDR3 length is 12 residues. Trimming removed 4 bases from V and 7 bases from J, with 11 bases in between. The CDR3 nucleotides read TGTGCCAGCAGCACAGACAGAAGTGGCTACACCTTC. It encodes CASSTDRSGYTF.

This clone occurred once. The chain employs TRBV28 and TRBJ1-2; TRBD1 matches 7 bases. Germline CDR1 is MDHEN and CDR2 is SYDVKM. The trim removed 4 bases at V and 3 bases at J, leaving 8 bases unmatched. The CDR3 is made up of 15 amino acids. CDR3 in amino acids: CASSSPSGGYYGYTF. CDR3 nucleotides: TGTGCCAGCAGTTCCCCATCAGGGGGGTACTATGGCTACACCTTC.

The CDR3 loop is CASSQVSGVNQPQHF. DNA for the CDR3: TGCGCCAGCAGCCAAGTCTCAGGGGTCAATCAGCCCCAGCATTTT. The rearrangement joins TRBV4-1 to TRBJ1-5; weak D call: TRBD1 (6 bases). V lost 1 base to trimming and J lost 3 bases, with 10 bases between them. The CDR3 has 15 residues. Germline V CDR1 and CDR2: MGHRA, YSYEKL.

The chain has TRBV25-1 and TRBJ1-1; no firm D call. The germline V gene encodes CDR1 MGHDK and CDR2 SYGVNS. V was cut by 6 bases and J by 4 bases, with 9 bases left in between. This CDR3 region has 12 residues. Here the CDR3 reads CASSPSGTEAFF. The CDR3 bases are TGTGCCAGCAGCCCTTCGGGCACTGAAGCTTTCTTT.

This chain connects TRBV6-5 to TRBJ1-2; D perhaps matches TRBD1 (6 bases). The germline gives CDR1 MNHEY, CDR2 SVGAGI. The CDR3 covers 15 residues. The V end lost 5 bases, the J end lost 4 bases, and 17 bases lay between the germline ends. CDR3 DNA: TGTGCCAGCAGTCCCGAGGGGGGGCGCGGCTATGGCTACACCTTC. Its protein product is CASSPEGGRGYGYTF.

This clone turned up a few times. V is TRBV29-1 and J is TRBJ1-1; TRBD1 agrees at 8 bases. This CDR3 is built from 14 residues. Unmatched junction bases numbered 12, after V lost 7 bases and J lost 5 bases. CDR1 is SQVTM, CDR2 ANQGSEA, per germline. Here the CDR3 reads CSAGGQGANTEAFF. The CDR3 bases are TGCAGCGCCGGGGGTCAGGGGGCCAATACTGAAGCTTTCTTT.

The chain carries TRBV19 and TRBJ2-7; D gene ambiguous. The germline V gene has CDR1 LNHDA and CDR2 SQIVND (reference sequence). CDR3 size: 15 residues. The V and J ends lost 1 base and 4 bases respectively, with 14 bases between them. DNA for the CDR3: TGTGCCAGTAGTATAGGAGGTTATCAAACTTACGAGCAGTACTTC. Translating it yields CASSIGGYQTYEQYF. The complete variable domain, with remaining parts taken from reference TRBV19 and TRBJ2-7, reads DGGITQSPKYLFRKEGQNVTLSCEQNLNHDAMYWYRQDPGQGLRLIYYSQIVNDFQKGDIAEGYSVSREKKESFPLTVTSAQKNPTAFYLCASSIGGYQTYEQYFGPGTRLTVT.

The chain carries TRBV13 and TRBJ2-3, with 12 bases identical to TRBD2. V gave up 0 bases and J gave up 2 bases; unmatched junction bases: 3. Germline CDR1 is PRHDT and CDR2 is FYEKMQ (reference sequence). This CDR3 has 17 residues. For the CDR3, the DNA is TGTGCCAGCAGCTTAGGTCTAGCGGGGGGGAACACAGATACGCAGTATTTT. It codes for CASSLGLAGGNTDTQYF.

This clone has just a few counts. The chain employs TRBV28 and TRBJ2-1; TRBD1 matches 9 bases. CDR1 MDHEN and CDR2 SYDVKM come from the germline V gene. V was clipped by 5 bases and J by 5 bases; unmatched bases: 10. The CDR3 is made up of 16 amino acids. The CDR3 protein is CASSPPLGQGNNEQFF. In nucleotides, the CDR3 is TGTGCCAGCAGTCCCCCCCTGGGACAGGGTAACAATGAGCAGTTCTTC.

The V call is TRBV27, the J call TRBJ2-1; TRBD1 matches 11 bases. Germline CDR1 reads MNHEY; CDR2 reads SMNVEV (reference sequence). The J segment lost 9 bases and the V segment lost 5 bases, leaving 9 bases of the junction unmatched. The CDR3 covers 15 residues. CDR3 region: CASSPDRGRLSEQFF. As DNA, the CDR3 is TGTGCCAGCAGTCCGGACAGGGGGCGCCTTAGTGAGCAGTTCTTC.

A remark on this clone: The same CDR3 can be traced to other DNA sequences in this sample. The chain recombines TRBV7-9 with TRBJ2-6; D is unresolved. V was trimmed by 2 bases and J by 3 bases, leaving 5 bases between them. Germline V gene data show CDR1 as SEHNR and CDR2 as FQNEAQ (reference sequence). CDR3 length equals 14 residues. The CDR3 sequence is CASSLSSGANVLTF. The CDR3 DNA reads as TGTGCCAGCAGCTTATCGAGTGGGGCCAACGTCCTGACTTTC.

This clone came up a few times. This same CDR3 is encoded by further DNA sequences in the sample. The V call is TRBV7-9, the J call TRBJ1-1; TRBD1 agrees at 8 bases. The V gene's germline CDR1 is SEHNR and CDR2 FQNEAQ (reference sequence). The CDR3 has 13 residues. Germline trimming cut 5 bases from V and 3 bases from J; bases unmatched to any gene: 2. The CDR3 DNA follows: TGTGCCAGCAGCCTGACAGGGGACACTGAAGCTTTCTTT. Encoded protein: CASSLTGDTEAFF.

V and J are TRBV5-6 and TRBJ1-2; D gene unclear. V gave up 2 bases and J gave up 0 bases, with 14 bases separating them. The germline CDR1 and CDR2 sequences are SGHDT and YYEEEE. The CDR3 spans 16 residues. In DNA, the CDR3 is TGTGCCAGCAGCTTCAACACCCGAGGATCTAACTATGGCTACACCTTC. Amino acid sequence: CASSFNTRGSNYGYTF.

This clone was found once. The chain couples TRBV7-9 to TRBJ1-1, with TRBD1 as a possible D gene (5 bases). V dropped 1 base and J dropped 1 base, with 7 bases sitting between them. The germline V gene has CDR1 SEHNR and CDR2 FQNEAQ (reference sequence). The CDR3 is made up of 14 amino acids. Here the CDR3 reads CASSLGQQNTEAFF. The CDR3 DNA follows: TGTGCCAGCAGCTTAGGACAGCAGAACACTGAAGCTTTCTTT. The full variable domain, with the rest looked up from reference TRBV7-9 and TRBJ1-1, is DTGVSQNPRHKITKRGQNVTFRCDPISEHNRLYWYRQTLGQGPEFLTYFQNEAQLEKSRLLSDRFSAERPKGSFSTLEIQRTEQGDSAMYLCASSLGQQNTEAFFGQGTRLTVV.

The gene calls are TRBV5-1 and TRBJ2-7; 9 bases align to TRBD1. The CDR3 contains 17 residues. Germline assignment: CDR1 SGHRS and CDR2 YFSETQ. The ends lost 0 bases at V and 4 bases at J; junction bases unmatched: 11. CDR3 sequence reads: CASSLDTTGTGNYEQYF. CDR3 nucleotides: TGCGCCAGCAGCTTGGATACGACCGGGACAGGGAATTACGAGCAGTACTTC.

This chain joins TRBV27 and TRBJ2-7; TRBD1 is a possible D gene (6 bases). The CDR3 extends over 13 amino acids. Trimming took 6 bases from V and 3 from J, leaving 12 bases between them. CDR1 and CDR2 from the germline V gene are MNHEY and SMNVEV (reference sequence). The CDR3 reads CASSPGQNYEQYF. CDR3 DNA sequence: TGTGCCAGCAGCCCCGGACAGAACTACGAGCAGTACTTC.

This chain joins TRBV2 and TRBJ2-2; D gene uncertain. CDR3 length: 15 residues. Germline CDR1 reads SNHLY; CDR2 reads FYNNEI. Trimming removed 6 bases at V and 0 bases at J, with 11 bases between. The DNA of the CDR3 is TGTGCCAGCAGCCTTGACAAATCGAACACCGGGGAGCTGTTTTTT. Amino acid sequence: CASSLDKSNTGELFF. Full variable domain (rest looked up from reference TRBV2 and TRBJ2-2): EPEVTQTPSHQVTQMGQEVILRCVPISNHLYFYWYRQILGQKVEFLVSFYNNEISEKSEIFDDQFSVERPDGSNFTLKIRSTKLEDSAMYFCASSLDKSNTGELFFGEGSRLTVL.

The CDR3 here is CASKRPSGGATTGELFF. The CDR3 nucleotides are TGTGCCAGCAAGCGCCCTAGCGGGGGGGCCACGACCGGGGAGCTGTTTTTT. The chain joins TRBV2 to TRBJ2-2, with 12 bases that match TRBD2. After removal of 7 bases from V and 5 bases from J, the junction contained 11 bases not matched to a gene. Germline CDR1 is SNHLY and CDR2 is FYNNEI. CDR3 length: 17 residues.

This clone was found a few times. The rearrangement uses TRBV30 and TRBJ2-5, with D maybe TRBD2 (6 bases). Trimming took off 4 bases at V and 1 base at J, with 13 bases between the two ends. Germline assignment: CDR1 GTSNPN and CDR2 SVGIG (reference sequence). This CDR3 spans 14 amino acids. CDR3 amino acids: CAWTGGGAQETQYF. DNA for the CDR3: TGTGCCTGGACCGGCGGAGGGGCCCAAGAGACCCAGTACTTC.

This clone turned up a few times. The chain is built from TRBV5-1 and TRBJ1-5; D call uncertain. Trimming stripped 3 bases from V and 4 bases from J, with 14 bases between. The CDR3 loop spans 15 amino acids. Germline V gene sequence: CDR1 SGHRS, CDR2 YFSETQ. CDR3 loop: CASSSGGGRNQPQHF. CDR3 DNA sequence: TGCGCCAGCAGCTCCGGAGGAGGGCGGAATCAGCCCCAGCATTTT.

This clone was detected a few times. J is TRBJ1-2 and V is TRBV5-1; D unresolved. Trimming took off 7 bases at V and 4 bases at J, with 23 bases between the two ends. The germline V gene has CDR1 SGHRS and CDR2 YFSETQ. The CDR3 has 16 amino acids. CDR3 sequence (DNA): TGCGCCAGCCCCTGGCCGAGGGCCGTCCTCCCCTATGGCTACACCTTC. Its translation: CASPWPRAVLPYGYTF.

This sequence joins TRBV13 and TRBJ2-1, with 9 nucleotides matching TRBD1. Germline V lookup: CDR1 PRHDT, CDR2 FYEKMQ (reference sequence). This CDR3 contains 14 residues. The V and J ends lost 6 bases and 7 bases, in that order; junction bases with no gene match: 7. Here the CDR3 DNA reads TGTGCCAGCAGACCCTCCGGGACAGGGAATGAGCAGTTCTTC. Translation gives CASRPSGTGNEQFF.

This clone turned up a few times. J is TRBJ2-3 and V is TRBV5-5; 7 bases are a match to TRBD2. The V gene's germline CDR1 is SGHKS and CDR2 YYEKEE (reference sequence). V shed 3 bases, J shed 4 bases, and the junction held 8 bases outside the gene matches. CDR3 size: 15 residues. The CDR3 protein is CASSSDGGRADTQYF. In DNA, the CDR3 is TGTGCCAGCAGCTCTGACGGGGGGAGGGCAGATACGCAGTATTTT. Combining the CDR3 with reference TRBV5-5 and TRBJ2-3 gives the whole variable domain DAGVTQSPTHLIKTRGQQVTLRCSPISGHKSVSWYQQVLGQGPQFIFQYYEKEERGRGNFPDRFSARQFPNYSSELNVNALLLGDSALYLCASSSDGGRADTQYFGPGTRLTVL.

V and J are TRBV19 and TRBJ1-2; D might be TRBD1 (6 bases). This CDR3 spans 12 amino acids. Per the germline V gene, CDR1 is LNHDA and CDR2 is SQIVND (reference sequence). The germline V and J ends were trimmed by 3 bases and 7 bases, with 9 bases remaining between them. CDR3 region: CASSIRGAGYTF. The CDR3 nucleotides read TGTGCCAGTAGTATCCGGGGGGCTGGCTACACCTTC.